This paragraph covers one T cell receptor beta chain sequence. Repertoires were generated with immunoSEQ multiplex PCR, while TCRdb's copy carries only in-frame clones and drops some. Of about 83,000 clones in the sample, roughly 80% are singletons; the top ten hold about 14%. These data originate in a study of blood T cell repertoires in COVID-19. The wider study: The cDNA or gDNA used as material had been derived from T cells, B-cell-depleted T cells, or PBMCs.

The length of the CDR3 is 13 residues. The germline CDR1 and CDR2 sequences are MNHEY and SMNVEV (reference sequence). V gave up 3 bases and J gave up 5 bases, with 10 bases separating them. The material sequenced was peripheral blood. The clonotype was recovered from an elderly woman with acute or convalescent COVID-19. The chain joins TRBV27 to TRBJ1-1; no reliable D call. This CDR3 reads CASSFERRTEAFF. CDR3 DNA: TGTGCCAGCAGTTTCGAGCGACGTACTGAAGCTTTCTTT.